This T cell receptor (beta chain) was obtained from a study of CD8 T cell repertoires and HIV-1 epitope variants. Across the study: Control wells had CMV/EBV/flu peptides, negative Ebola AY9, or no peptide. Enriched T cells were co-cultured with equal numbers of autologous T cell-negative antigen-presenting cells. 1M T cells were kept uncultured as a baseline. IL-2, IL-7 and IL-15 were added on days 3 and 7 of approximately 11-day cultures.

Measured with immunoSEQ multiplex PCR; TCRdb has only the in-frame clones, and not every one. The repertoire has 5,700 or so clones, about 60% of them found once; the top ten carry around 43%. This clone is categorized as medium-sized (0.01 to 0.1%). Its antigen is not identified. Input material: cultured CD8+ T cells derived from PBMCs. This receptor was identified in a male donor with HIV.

CDR3 loop: CASSLQVPGEGYTF. CDR3 DNA sequence: TGTGCCAGCAGCTTACAGGTGCCAGGGGAAGGCTACACCTTC. This chain links TRBV7-2 with TRBJ1-2; possibly TRBD1 for D (6 bases). Per the germline V gene, CDR1 is SGHTA and CDR2 is FQGNSA. V lost 2 bases to trimming and J lost 8 bases, with 15 bases between them. CDR3 size: 14 residues.